The 6 T cell receptor beta chains reported below all come from one sample, sequenced in a study of blood T cell repertoires in COVID-19. The table came from immunoSEQ multiplex PCR; TCRdb's copy has only in-frame clones and leaves some out. The table records around 130,000 clones, about 80% of them present only once. Sequenced input: peripheral blood. Receptors originate from a woman aged 60-75 years with acute or convalescent COVID-19.

In its sample, this clone was seen a few times. This chain connects TRBV12-3 or TRBV12-4 to TRBJ1-2; D not certain. With 2 bases removed from V and 8 bases from J, the gap between germline ends came to 9 bases. The CDR3 is made up of 12 amino acids. CDR3 sequence reads: CASSLITEGYTF. In DNA, the CDR3 is TGTGCCAGCAGTTTAATTACTGAAGGCTACACCTTC.

J is TRBJ2-3 and V is TRBV18; D possibly corresponds to TRBD2 (6 bases). There are 16 residues in the CDR3. Germline CDR1 and CDR2: KGHSH and LQKENI. The V end was cut by 2 bases, the J end by 0 bases, with 12 bases between. The CDR3 nucleotides read TGTGCCAGCTCACCAGGCGGGGTCGCTAGCACAGATACGCAGTATTTT. Residues: CASSPGGVASTDTQYF.

This chain connects TRBV5-5 to TRBJ1-2; weak D call: TRBD1 (6 bases). The CDR3 runs 15 residues. Germline V gene sequence: CDR1 SGHKS, CDR2 YYEKEE (reference sequence). The V end lost 4 bases, the J end lost 0 bases, and 13 bases lay between the germline ends. The CDR3 protein is CASSIQGMANYGYTF. As DNA, the CDR3 is TGTGCCAGCAGCATTCAGGGGATGGCTAACTATGGCTACACCTTC.

The chain links TRBV30 to TRBJ1-4; 8 bases line up with TRBD1. Trimming removed 4 bases from V and 6 bases from J; junction bases left unmatched: 4. The CDR3 spans 13 residues. From germline, CDR1 is GTSNPN and CDR2 SVGIG (reference sequence). CDR3 amino acids: CAWKRTGHEKLFF. The CDR3 bases are TGTGCCTGGAAAAGGACAGGGCATGAAAAACTGTTTTTT.

V usage is TRBV3-1 (or the pseudogene TRBV3-2) and J usage is TRBJ1-6, with 8 bases that match TRBD1. Germline CDR1 reads LGHDT; CDR2 reads YNNKEL (reference sequence). The CDR3 consists of 14 residues. With V trimmed by 2 bases and J by 7 bases, 1 base remained unmatched. The DNA of the CDR3 is TGTGCCAGCAGCCAAACAGGGGGGAATTCACCCCTCCACTTT. Protein sequence: CASSQTGGNSPLHF.

This clone was counted between two and nine times. The chain's CDR3 is CAGGDRAFSETQYF. The DNA of the CDR3 is TGTGCCGGGGGGGACAGGGCCTTCTCAGAGACCCAGTACTTC. This sequence joins TRBV7-9 and TRBJ2-5; 9 bases fit TRBD1. CDR1 SEHNR and CDR2 FQNEAQ come from the germline V gene (reference sequence). With 11 bases clipped from V and 4 bases from J, the junction kept 11 bases outside the gene matches. The CDR3 sequence is 14 residues long.